This TCR beta chain stems from a study of T-cell memory formation after mild COVID-19. With V trimmed by 6 bases and J by 3 bases, 11 bases remained unmatched. The CDR3 has 15 residues. Germline V CDR1 and CDR2: LGHDT, YNNKEL (reference sequence). TCRdb re-derived calls from the 5' RACE reads in MiXCR, one entry per CDR3 protein. Of about 540,000 distinct CDR3 sequences listed, roughly 22% were seen once; the top ten hold 12%. This clonotype was seen more than once but under ten times. This receptor was obtained from an adult woman who had mild COVID-19 (a few samples of this study predate the infection). Cell type and time point are not known. The sequencing input was PBMCs or a T cell subset sorted from them (not recorded which). This chain links TRBV3-1 with TRBJ2-7, with TRBD1 matching 7 bases. CDR3 in amino acids: CASRGGAGGVYEQYF. The CDR3 DNA follows: TGTGCCAGCAGGGGCGGAGCAGGGGGAGTCTACGAGCAGTACTTC.